The 24 T cell receptor beta chains given below trace back to one sample, sequenced in a study of vaccination and CD4 T cells after COVID-19. Treatment indicated: roughly 10-day PBMC culture with coronavirus spike peptide pools or control peptides (ViraFEST assay). Sequenced with the Oncomine TCR Beta short-read assay was DNA taken from cultured CD4+ T cells. TCRdb reprocessed the PCR reads via MiXCR and lists one record per CDR3 protein. The sample records thousands of distinct CDR3 sequences, around two thirds being singletons. These TCRs' antigens remain unknown. Sequencing was performed on CD4+ T cells from blood, cultured in vitro. Receptor source: a human donor who had recovered from COVID-19.

This chain links TRBV27 with TRBJ2-1, with D uncertain. Per germline, CDR1 MNHEY and CDR2 SMNVEV (reference sequence). Trimming pared 4 bases from V and 4 bases from J, leaving 5 bases between. The CDR3 covers 12 residues. The CDR3 sequence is CASSSDYNEQFF. The CDR3 coding sequence is TGTGCCAGCAGTTCCGATTACAATGAGCAGTTCTTC.

The V gene is TRBV6-2 or TRBV6-3, the J gene TRBJ1-2, with 7 bases identical to TRBD1. Unmatched junction bases numbered 4, after V lost 5 bases and J lost 4 bases. The V gene's germline CDR1 is MNHEY and CDR2 SVGEGT. The CDR3 totals 13 residues. DNA of the CDR3: TGTGCCAGCAGTCAGACAGGGTCCTATGGCTACACCTTC. Its protein is CASSQTGSYGYTF.

This rearrangement joins TRBV6-5 to TRBJ2-2; 13 bases match TRBD2. Germline values: CDR1 MNHEY, CDR2 SVGAGI. The ends lost 2 bases at V and 7 bases at J; junction bases unmatched: 4. This CDR3 comprises 16 residues. CDR3 bases: TGTGCCAGCAGTTACCCGGGACTAGCGGGAATCGGGGAGCTGTTTTTT. It translates to CASSYPGLAGIGELFF.

The chain combines TRBV21-1 with TRBJ2-7; TRBD1 is the table's D call, not checked against the DNA. TRBV21-1 is marked as a pseudogene. This CDR3 contains 14 residues. Here the CDR3 DNA reads TGTGCCACCCCATGGGGGACACGGGAAGACGAGCAGTACTTC. It yields the protein CATPWGTREDEQYF.

The chain recombines TRBV28 with TRBJ1-2; 7 positions agree with TRBD1. Per the germline V gene, CDR1 is MDHEN and CDR2 is SYDVKM. The CDR3 is 15 residues long. V dropped 7 bases and J dropped 10; count of bases not matched to a gene: 18. The DNA for the CDR3 is TGTGCCAGCAACTATAGGGGGCCAGGCGAGGGTTCCTACACCTTC. Amino acids: CASNYRGPGEGSYTF.

V usage is TRBV19 and J usage is TRBJ2-1; 9 bases map to TRBD1. Germline lookup yields CDR1 LNHDA and CDR2 SQIVND (reference sequence). The CDR3 spans 15 residues. Trimming removed 5 bases from V and 9 bases from J; junction bases left unmatched: 11. The CDR3 sequence is CASSVGTGIGTEQFF. In DNA form, the CDR3 reads TGTGCCAGTAGTGTCGGGACAGGGATCGGTACTGAGCAGTTCTTC.

This chain links TRBV20-1 with TRBJ1-1; 7 nucleotides line up with TRBD1. Per germline, CDR1 DFQATT and CDR2 SNEGSKA (reference sequence). The V and J ends lost 0 bases and 3 bases, in that order; junction bases with no gene match: 7. The CDR3 runs 15 residues. CDR3: CSARDQRGRDTEAFF. The CDR3, as DNA: TGCAGTGCTAGAGATCAAAGGGGGCGCGACACTGAAGCTTTCTTT.

The chain combines TRBV6-1 with TRBJ1-2; D may be TRBD1 (6 bases). CDR1 is MNHNS, CDR2 SASEGT, per germline. Trimming pared 2 bases from V and 8 bases from J, leaving 9 bases between. CDR3 size: 12 residues. The CDR3 sequence is CASSERGGGYTF. The CDR3 nucleotides are TGTGCCAGCAGTGAAAGGGGGGGGGGCTACACCTTC.

This clonotype showed up just a few times. This rearrangement joins TRBV19 to TRBJ2-1; D tentatively reads TRBD1 or TRBD2 (5 bases each). CDR3 length: 16 amino acids. Germline CDR1 and CDR2: LNHDA and SQIVND (reference sequence). Trimming removed 6 bases at V and 4 bases at J, with 19 bases between. This chain's CDR3 is CASSPPRGVKYNEQFF. CDR3 sequence (DNA): TGTGCCAGTAGCCCCCCGAGGGGTGTGAAATACAATGAGCAGTTCTTC.

This chain connects TRBV15 to TRBJ2-5; no reliable D call. The CDR3 spans 14 residues. Per germline, CDR1 LNHNV and CDR2 YYDKDF (reference sequence). Trimming took off 0 bases at V and 13 bases at J, with 18 bases between the two ends. DNA of the CDR3: TGTGCCACCAGCAGAGATCAGGCTCCCATAAAAGTGTACTTC. Protein sequence: CATSRDQAPIKVYF.

This clonotype was seen once. The chain uses TRBV6-1 and TRBJ1-3; D is undetermined. V lost 6 bases and J lost 8, with 17 bases in between. Germline CDR1 MNHNS, CDR2 SASEGT. The CDR3 totals 14 residues. DNA of the CDR3: TGTGCCAGCAGGGCCGCGGGGAGTGTAGACACCATATATTTT. Translating it yields CASRAAGSVDTIYF.

The rearrangement joins TRBV10-3 to TRBJ1-1, with D possibly being TRBD1 (6 bases). The CDR3 extends over 15 amino acids. The germline V gene has CDR1 ENHRY and CDR2 SYGVKD. V lost 8 bases and J lost 1, with 17 bases in between. DNA for the CDR3: TGTGCCATCTCGGGTTCCGACAGGCCGAACACTGAAGCTTTCTTT. Encoded protein: CAISGSDRPNTEAFF.

This chain joins TRBV21-1 and TRBJ1-2; the DNA was not used to check the table's D call, TRBD1. TRBV21-1 is noted as a pseudogene. The CDR3 runs to 14 residues. The CDR3 loop is CASKGTGGFYGYTF. In DNA, the CDR3 is TGTGCCAGCAAAGGGACAGGGGGATTCTATGGCTACACCTTC.

The V gene is TRBV28, the J gene TRBJ2-7, with 9 nucleotides matching TRBD2. From germline, CDR1 is MDHEN and CDR2 SYDVKM. With V trimmed by 8 bases and J by 6 bases, 14 bases remained unmatched. The CDR3 has 15 residues. DNA for the CDR3: TGTGCCAGCGGGCTCGGAGGCGGGAGGGCCCTCGAGCAGTACTTC. Amino acid sequence: CASGLGGGRALEQYF.

This clonotype has a single count. The DNA for the CDR3 is TGTGCCAGTAGTATAGGGACAGCGAACACTGAAGCTTTCTTT. Its translation is CASSIGTANTEAFF. This chain uses TRBV19 with TRBJ1-1, with D possibly TRBD1 on 6 matching bases. CDR1 and CDR2 (germline): LNHDA, SQIVND (reference sequence). The CDR3 totals 14 residues. Trimming took off 1 base at V and 1 base at J, with 7 bases between the two ends.

The chain couples TRBV10-1 to TRBJ2-1; D is possibly TRBD2 (5 bases). The ends were cut back, 8 bases at V and 4 bases at J, with 12 bases in the middle. CDR3 length: 13 residues. CDR1 WNHNN and CDR2 SYGVQD come from the germline V gene (reference sequence). Written as DNA, the CDR3 is TGCGCCAGCGCGGAGGACTCATACAATGAGCAGTTCTTC. Protein sequence: CASAEDSYNEQFF.

This chain links TRBV19 with TRBJ1-5; possible D gene TRBD1, 6 bases. V dropped 1 base and J dropped 3 bases, with 10 bases sitting between them. CDR1 is LNHDA, CDR2 SQIVND, per germline (reference sequence). The CDR3 extends over 15 amino acids. In DNA form, the CDR3 reads TGTGCCAGTAGTATAGGGGGGGGCCCCAATCAGCCCCAGCATTTT. This translates into CASSIGGGPNQPQHF. Full variable domain (remainder filled in from reference TRBV19 and TRBJ1-5): DGGITQSPKYLFRKEGQNVTLSCEQNLNHDAMYWYRQDPGQGLRLIYYSQIVNDFQKGDIAEGYSVSREKKESFPLTVTSAQKNPTAFYLCASSIGGGPNQPQHFGDGTRLSIL.

With regard to this clonotype: Sequence at one end of the junction differs from germline and may be a read error. The V gene is TRBV19, the J gene TRBJ1-5; D gene unclear. The germline gives CDR1 LNHDA, CDR2 SQIVND (reference sequence). The CDR3 has 14 residues. CDR3 coding DNA: TGTGCCAGTGGTATTAGCGATGCACGTCAGCCCCAGCATTTT. It encodes CASGISDARQPQHF.

This sequence joins TRBV5-1 and TRBJ2-6, with D uncertain. Trimming left V 6 bases short and J 0 bases short, with 7 bases between. CDR3 length: 14 residues. Germline V gene sequence: CDR1 SGHRS, CDR2 YFSETQ. The chain's CDR3 is CASTIISGANVLTF. CDR3 bases: TGCGCCAGCACGATAATCTCTGGGGCCAACGTCCTGACTTTC.

This clonotype was picked up a small number of times. The chain is built from TRBV7-8 and TRBJ2-7; a possible D gene is TRBD1 (6 bases). V was cut by 5 bases and J by 0 bases, with 11 bases left in between. The CDR3 extends over 14 amino acids. Germline CDR1 and CDR2: SGHVS and FQNEAQ. The chain's CDR3 is CASSRTASSYEQYF. Written as DNA, the CDR3 is TGTGCCAGCAGCCGGACAGCTAGCTCCTACGAGCAGTACTTC.

CDR3 sequence (DNA): TGTGCCAGCTTTTACGGGACAGGGTACGAGCAGTACTTC. It yields the protein CASFYGTGYEQYF. The chain is built from TRBV6-1 and TRBJ2-7; 9 bases agree with TRBD1. The CDR3 runs to 13 residues. In germline, CDR1 is MNHNS, CDR2 SASEGT. The V segment lost 8 bases and the J segment 4 bases; nucleotides outside the gene matches: 6.

This clonotype was seen only a few times. The chain has TRBV20-1 and TRBJ1-5; D gene ambiguous. V shed 3 bases and J shed 0 bases, with 9 bases lying between them. The CDR3 consists of 14 residues. Germline V gene lookup returns CDR1 DFQATT and CDR2 SNEGSKA (reference sequence). The DNA for the CDR3 is TGCAGTGCTAGGGGCCACCTTAGCAATCAGCCCCAGCATTTT. It is translated as CSARGHLSNQPQHF.

This clonotype was detected only a few times. The chain recombines TRBV30 with TRBJ1-1; perhaps TRBD1 as D (5 bases). V lost 5 bases and J 1 base, leaving 11 bases between the germline ends. The CDR3 is made up of 13 amino acids. Germline lookup yields CDR1 GTSNPN and CDR2 SVGIG (reference sequence). The CDR3 bases are TGTGCCTGGCGGACAAACACGAACACTGAAGCTTTCTTT. Translated, it gives CAWRTNTNTEAFF.

The rearrangement links TRBV6-1 to TRBJ1-2; 7 nucleotides line up with TRBD1. The CDR3 is 15 residues long. CDR1 and CDR2 from the germline V gene are MNHNS and SASEGT. With V trimmed by 5 bases and J by 4 bases, 10 bases remained unmatched. The DNA for the CDR3 is TGTGCCAGCAGTCCGGGGGGGGACAGCTCCTATGGCTACACCTTC. Its translation: CASSPGGDSSYGYTF.